This T cell receptor (beta chain) emerged from a study of T cells in Graves' hyperthyroidism and ophthalmopathy. Findings and limits, study-wide: Blood shared most expanded thyroid clonotypes above 0.001.

This clonotype was seen a handful of times. Its antigen is not identified. CDR1 is LGHNA and CDR2 is YSLEER in the germline V gene. The CDR3 sequence is 13 residues long. V shed 0 bases and J shed 10 bases, with 10 bases lying between them. An absence of ophthalmopathy progression within 18 months meant stable Graves' hyperthyroidism. Aged 18 to 65, the patients had hyperthyroidism that was newly diagnosed and had lasted under 2 months. Pregnant or lactating patients were excluded, as were those with uncontrolled infection or other autoimmune disease. Amplified regions were TCR beta CDR3 sequences from RNA transcripts. The TCR CDR3 first-round RT-PCR relied on the HTBI primer set. TCRdb passed the multiplex PCR reads through MiXCR, listing each CDR3 protein once. The table has a few hundred thousand distinct CDR3 sequences, less than 20% seen once.

Sequenced sample: blood. This chain links TRBV4-3 with TRBJ2-1, with no clear D. The clonotype was recovered from a woman in her thirties with Graves' hyperthyroidism. DNA of the CDR3: TGCGCCAGCAGCCAAGATGTAGGAAGCGAGCAGTTCTTC. Residues: CASSQDVGSEQFF.